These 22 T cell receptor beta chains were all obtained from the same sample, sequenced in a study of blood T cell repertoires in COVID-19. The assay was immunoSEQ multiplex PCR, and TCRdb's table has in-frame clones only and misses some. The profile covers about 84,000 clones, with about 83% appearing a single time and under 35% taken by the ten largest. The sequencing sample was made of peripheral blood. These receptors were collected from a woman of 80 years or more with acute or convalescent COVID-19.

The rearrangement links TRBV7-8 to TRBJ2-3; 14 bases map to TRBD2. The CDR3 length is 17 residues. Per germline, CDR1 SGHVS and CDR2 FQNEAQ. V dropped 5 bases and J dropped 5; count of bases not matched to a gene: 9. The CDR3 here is CASSNGLAGGPGDTQYF. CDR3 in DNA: TGTGCCAGCAGCAACGGACTAGCGGGAGGACCGGGAGATACGCAGTATTTT.

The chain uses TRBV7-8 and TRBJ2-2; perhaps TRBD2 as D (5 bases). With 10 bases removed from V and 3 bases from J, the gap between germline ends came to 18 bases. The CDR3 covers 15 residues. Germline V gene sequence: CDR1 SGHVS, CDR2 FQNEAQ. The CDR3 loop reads CATMIGRVYTGELFF. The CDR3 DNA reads TGTGCCACCATGATAGGGCGGGTCTACACCGGGGAGCTGTTTTTT.

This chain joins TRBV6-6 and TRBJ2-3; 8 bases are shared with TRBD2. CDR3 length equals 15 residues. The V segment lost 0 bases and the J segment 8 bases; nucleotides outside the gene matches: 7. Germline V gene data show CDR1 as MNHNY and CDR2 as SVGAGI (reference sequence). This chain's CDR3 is CASSYSFAGGVTQYF. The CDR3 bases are TGTGCCAGCAGTTACTCGTTCGCGGGAGGCGTTACGCAGTATTTT.

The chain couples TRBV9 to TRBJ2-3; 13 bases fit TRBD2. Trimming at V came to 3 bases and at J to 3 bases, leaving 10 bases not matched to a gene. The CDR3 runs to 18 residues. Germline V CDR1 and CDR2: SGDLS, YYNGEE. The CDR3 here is CASSALGLAGVGTDTQYF. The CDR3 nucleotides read TGTGCCAGCAGCGCCCTTGGACTAGCGGGAGTAGGTACAGATACGCAGTATTTT.

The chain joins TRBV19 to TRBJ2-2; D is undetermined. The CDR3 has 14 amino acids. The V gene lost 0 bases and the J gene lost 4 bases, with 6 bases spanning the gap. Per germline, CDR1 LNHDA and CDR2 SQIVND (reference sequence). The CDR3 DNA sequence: TGTGCCAGTAGTATAGATAGGAGCACCGGGGAGCTGTTTTTT. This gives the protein CASSIDRSTGELFF.

The CDR3 sequence is CASSPAGLETQYF. DNA for the CDR3: TGTGCCAGCTCCCCGGCGGGGCTGGAGACCCAGTACTTC. J is TRBJ2-5 and V is TRBV18, with D maybe TRBD2 (6 bases). Between the trimmed V and J ends, which lost 6 bases and 5 bases, there was a span of 13 bases. The germline V gene has CDR1 KGHSH and CDR2 LQKENI. The CDR3 has 13 residues.

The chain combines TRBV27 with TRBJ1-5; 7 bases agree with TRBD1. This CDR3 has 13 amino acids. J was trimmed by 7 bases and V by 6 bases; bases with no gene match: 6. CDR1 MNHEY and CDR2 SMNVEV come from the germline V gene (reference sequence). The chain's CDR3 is CASSDREDQPQHF. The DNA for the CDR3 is TGTGCCAGCAGCGACAGGGAGGACCAGCCCCAGCATTTT.

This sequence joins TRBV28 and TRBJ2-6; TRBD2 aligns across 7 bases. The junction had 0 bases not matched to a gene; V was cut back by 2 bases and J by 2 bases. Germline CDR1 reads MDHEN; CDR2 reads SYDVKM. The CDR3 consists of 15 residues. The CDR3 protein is CASSLGGAGANVLTF. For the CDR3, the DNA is TGTGCCAGCAGTTTAGGGGGGGCTGGGGCCAACGTCCTGACTTTC.

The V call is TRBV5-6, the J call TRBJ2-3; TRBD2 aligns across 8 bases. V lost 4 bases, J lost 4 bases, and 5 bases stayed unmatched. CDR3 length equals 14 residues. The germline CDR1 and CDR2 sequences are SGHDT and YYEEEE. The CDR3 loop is CASSNSGTPDTQYF. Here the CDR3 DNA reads TGTGCCAGCAGCAATAGCGGGACCCCAGATACGCAGTATTTT.

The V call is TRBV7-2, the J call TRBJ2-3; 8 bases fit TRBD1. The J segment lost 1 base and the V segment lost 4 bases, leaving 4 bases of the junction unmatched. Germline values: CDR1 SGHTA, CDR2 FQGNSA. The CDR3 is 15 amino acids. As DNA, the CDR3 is TGTGCCAGCAGCTCCCAGGGGGCGCGCACAGATACGCAGTATTTT. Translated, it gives CASSSQGARTDTQYF. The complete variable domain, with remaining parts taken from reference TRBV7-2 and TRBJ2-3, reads GAGVSQSPSNKVTEKGKDVELRCDPISGHTALYWYRQSLGQGLEFLIYFQGNSAPDKSGLPSDRFSAERTGGSVSTLTIQRTQQEDSAVYLCASSSQGARTDTQYFGPGTRLTVL.

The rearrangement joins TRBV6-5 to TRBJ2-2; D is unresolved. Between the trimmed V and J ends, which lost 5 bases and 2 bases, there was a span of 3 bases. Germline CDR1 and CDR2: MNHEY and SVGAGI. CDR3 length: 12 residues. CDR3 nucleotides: TGTGCCAGCAGTCTCAACACCGGGGAGCTGTTTTTT. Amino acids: CASSLNTGELFF.

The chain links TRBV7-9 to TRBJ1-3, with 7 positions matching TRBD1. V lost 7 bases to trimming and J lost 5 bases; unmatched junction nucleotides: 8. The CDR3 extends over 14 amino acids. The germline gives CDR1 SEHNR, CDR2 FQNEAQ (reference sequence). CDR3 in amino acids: CASTLSGGRNTIYF. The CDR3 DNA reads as TGTGCCAGCACCCTATCAGGGGGAAGAAACACCATATATTTT. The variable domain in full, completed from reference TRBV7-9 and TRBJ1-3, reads DTGVSQNPRHKITKRGQNVTFRCDPISEHNRLYWYRQTLGQGPEFLTYFQNEAQLEKSRLLSDRFSAERPKGSFSTLEIQRTEQGDSAMYLCASTLSGGRNTIYFGEGSWLTVV.

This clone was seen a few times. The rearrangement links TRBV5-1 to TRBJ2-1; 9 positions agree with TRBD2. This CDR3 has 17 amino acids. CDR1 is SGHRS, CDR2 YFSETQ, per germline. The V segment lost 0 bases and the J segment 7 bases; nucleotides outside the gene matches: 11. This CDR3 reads CASSLEASGTLGNEQFF. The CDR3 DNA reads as TGCGCCAGCAGCTTGGAGGCTAGCGGGACTCTAGGGAATGAGCAGTTCTTC.

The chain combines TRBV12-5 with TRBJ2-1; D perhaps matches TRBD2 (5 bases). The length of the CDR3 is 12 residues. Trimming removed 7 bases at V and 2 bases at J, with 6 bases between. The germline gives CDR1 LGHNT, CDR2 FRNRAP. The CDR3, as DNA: TGTGCTAGTGCAGCGGCCTACAATGAGCAGTTCTTC. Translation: CASAAAYNEQFF.

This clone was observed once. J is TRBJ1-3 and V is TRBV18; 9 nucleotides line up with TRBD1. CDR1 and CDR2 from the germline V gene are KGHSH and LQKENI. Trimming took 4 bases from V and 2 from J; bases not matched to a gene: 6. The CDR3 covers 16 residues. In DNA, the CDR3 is TGTGCCAGCTCACTCCGGGACAGGGAGCCTGGAAACACCATATATTTT. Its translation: CASSLRDREPGNTIYF.

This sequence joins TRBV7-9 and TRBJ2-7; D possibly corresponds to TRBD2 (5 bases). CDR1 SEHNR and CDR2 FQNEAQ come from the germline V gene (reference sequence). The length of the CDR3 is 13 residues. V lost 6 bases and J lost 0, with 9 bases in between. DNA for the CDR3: TGTGCCAGCAGTACGGGATTCTCCTACGAGCAGTACTTC. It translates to CASSTGFSYEQYF.

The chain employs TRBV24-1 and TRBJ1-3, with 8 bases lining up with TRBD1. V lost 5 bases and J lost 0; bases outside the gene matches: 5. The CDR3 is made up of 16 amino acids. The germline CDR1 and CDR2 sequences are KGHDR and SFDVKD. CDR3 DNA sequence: TGTGCCACCAGTGGGACAGGGCCCAGCTCTGGAAACACCATATATTTT. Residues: CATSGTGPSSGNTIYF.

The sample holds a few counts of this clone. The CDR3 DNA sequence: TGTGCCAGCTCACCACTAGAGCAGGTCGGCGTAGGTGAAAAACTGTTTTTT. It codes for CASSPLEQVGVGEKLFF. The V call is TRBV18, the J call TRBJ1-4; D is unclear. The CDR3 extends over 17 amino acids. Per germline, CDR1 KGHSH and CDR2 LQKENI. V shed 1 base and J shed 7 bases, with 19 bases lying between them. Full variable domain (rest looked up from reference TRBV18 and TRBJ1-4): NAGVMQNPRHLVRRRGQEARLRCSPMKGHSHVYWYRQLPEEGLKFMVYLQKENIIDESGMPKERFSAEFPKEGPSILRIQQVVRGDSAAYFCASSPLEQVGVGEKLFFGSGTQLSVL.

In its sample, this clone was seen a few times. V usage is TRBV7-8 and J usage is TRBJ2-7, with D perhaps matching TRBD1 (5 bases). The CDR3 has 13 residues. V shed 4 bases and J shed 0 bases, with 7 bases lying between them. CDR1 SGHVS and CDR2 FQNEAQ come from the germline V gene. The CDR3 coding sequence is TGTGCCAGCAGCTGGACAAGCTCCTACGAGCAGTACTTC. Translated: CASSWTSSYEQYF.

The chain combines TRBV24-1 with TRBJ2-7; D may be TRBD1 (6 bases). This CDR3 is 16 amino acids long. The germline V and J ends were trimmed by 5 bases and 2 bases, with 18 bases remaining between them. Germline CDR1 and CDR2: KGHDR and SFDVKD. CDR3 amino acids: CATSVLRTAVAYEQYF. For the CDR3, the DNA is TGTGCCACCAGTGTCTTGAGGACAGCGGTCGCCTACGAGCAGTACTTC.

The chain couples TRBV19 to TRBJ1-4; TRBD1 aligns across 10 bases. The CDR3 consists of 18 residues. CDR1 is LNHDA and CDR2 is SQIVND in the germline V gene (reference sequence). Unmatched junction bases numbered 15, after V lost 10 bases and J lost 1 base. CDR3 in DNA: TGTGCCACCTCCGGGACAGGGGTGTCGCGGAGAACTAATGAAAAACTGTTTTTT. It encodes CATSGTGVSRRTNEKLFF.

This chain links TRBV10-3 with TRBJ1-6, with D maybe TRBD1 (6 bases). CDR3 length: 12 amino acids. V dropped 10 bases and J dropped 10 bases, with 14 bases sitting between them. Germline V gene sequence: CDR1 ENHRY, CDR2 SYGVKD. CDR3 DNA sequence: TGTGCCAGCCATACAGGGAACTCACCCCTCCACTTT. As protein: CASHTGNSPLHF.